This passage covers 8 T cell receptor beta chains from one sample sequenced in a study of OX40 agonist ivuxolimab in advanced cancers. Clones were sequenced by immunoSEQ multiplex PCR, and TCRdb holds only the in-frame ones, with some missing. The repertoire holds about 98,000 clones, with 70% to 90% as singletons. The starting material was CD4+ or CD8+ T cells sorted from blood, obtained in a trial of the OX40 agonist ivuxolimab. The receptors were gathered from an adult with an advanced solid tumor such as melanoma, head and neck, liver or kidney cancer.

This chain joins TRBV7-9 and TRBJ1-2; TRBD1 matches at 11 bases. The V gene end was trimmed by 4 bases and the J gene end by 5 bases; junction bases not matched to a gene: 12. The germline V gene has CDR1 SEHNR and CDR2 FQNEAQ (reference sequence). The CDR3 contains 17 residues. The CDR3 region is CASSSGGQGAHLYGYTF. DNA for the CDR3: TGTGCCAGCAGCTCTGGAGGACAGGGGGCGCACCTTTATGGCTACACCTTC.

The chain couples TRBV6-6 to TRBJ1-2; D unresolved. The CDR3 has 12 amino acids. V was clipped by 5 bases and J by 2 bases, with 6 bases between them. From germline, CDR1 is MNHNY and CDR2 SVGAGI (reference sequence). The CDR3 bases are TGTGCCAGCAGTCAACCAAACTATGGCTACACCTTC. Protein product: CASSQPNYGYTF.

The chain combines TRBV10-1 with TRBJ2-1; a weak D match, TRBD2 (5 bases). This CDR3 has 14 amino acids. Trimming pared 6 bases from V and 10 bases from J, leaving 19 bases between. Germline V gene lookup returns CDR1 WNHNN and CDR2 SYGVQD (reference sequence). The CDR3 spells CASSRDFKIGEQFF. For the CDR3, the DNA is TGCGCCAGCAGCCGGGATTTCAAAATAGGGGAGCAGTTCTTC.

This clone is a singleton in its sample. The J gene is TRBJ1-2, the V gene TRBV5-4; 10 bases are shared with TRBD1. This CDR3 comprises 15 residues. The V segment lost 4 bases and the J segment 3 bases; nucleotides outside the gene matches: 6. CDR1 and CDR2 from the germline V gene are SGHNT and YYREEE (reference sequence). CDR3 protein: CASSTRTGGDYGYTF. CDR3 sequence (DNA): TGTGCCAGCAGCACACGGACAGGGGGGGACTATGGCTACACCTTC.

This clone has just a few counts. The rearrangement uses TRBV5-6 and TRBJ1-5; D is perhaps TRBD1 (5 bases). Between the trimmed V and J ends, which lost 4 bases and 6 bases, there was a span of 17 bases. Per germline, CDR1 SGHDT and CDR2 YYEEEE. There are 15 residues in the CDR3. The CDR3 region is CASSPIGTAGQPQHF. The CDR3 nucleotides are TGTGCCAGCAGCCCGATCGGGACGGCAGGTCAGCCCCAGCATTTT. Looking up the rest from reference TRBV5-6 and TRBJ1-5 gives the full variable domain: DAGVTQSPTHLIKTRGQQVTLRCSPKSGHDTVSWYQQALGQGPQFIFQYYEEEERQRGNFPDRFSGHQFPNYSSELNVNALLLGDSALYLCASSPIGTAGQPQHFGDGTRLSIL.

V and J are TRBV18 and TRBJ2-7; TRBD1 might be the D (6 bases). Germline loops: CDR1 KGHSH, CDR2 LQKENI. V lost 6 bases, J lost 3 bases, and 12 bases lay in between. The CDR3 runs 13 residues. The CDR3 nucleotides read TGTGCCAGCTCTCCTGGGACATTCTACGAGCAGTACTTC. This translates into CASSPGTFYEQYF.

The rearrangement uses TRBV2 and TRBJ2-7, with 9 nucleotides matching TRBD1. CDR3 length equals 15 residues. Per germline, CDR1 SNHLY and CDR2 FYNNEI. Trimming removed 6 bases from V and 5 bases from J; junction bases left unmatched: 11. CDR3 DNA: TGTGCCAGCAGGGAACTGACAGGGGGGAAGAACGAGCAGTACTTC. Translating it yields CASRELTGGKNEQYF.

The rearrangement uses TRBV4-3 and TRBJ1-4; D gene uncertain. Germline-derived CDR1 and CDR2 are LGHNA and YSLEER. The CDR3 totals 11 residues. The V and J ends lost 4 bases and 8 bases respectively, with 5 bases between them. The CDR3 reads CASSRGEKLFF. In nucleotides, the CDR3 is TGCGCCAGCAGCCGAGGGGAAAAACTGTTTTTT.